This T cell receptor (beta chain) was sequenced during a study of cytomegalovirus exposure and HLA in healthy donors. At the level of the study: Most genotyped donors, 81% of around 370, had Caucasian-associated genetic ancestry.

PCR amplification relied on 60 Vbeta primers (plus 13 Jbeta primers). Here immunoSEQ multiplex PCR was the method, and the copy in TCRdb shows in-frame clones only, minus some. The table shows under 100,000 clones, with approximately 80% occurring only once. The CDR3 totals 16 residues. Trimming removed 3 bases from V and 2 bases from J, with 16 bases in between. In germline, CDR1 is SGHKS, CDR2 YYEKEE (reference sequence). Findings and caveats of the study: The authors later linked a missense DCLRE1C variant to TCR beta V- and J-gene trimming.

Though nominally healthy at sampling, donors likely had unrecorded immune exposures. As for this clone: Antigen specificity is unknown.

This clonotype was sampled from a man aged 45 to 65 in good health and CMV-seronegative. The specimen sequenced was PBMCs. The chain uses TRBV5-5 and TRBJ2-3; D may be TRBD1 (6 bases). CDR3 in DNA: TGTGCCAGCAGCTCGATCTCCGGGACACTCACAGATACGCAGTATTTT. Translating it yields CASSSISGTLTDTQYF.